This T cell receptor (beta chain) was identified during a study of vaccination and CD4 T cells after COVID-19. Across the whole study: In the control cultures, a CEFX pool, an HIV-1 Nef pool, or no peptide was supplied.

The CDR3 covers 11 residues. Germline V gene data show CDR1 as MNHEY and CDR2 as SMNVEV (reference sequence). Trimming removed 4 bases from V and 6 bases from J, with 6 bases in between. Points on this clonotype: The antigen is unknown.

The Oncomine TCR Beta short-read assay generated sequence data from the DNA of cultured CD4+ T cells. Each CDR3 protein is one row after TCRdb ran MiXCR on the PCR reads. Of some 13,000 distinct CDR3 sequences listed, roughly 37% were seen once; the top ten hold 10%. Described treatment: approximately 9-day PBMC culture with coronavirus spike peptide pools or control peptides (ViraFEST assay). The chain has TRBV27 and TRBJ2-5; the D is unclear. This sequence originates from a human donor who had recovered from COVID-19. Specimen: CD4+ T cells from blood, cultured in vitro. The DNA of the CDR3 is TGTGCCAGCAGTTCCGGGCAGACCCAGTACTTC. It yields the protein CASSSGQTQYF.